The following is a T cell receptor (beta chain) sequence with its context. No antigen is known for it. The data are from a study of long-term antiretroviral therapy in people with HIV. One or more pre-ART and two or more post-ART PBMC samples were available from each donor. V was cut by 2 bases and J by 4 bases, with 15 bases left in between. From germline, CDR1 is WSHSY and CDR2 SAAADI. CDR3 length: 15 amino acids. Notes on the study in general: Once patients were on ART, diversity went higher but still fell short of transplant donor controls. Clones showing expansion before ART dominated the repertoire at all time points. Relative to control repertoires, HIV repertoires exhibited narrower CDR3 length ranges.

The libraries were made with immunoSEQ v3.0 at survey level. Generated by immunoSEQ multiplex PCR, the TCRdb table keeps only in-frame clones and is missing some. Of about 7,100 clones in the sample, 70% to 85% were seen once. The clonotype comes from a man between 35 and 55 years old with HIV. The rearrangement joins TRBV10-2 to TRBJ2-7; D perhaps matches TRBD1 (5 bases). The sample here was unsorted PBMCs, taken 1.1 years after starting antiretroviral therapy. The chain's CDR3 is CASSEERQPLYEQYF. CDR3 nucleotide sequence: TGCGCCAGCAGTGAGGAAAGACAGCCACTTTACGAGCAGTACTTC.